Listed below are T cell receptor beta chains from one sample, sequenced in a study of ipilimumab plus nivolumab after autologous stem cell transplantation. Some clones are missing from TCRdb's copy, which holds only in-frame ones; the method was immunoSEQ multiplex PCR. The sample yields some 44,000 clones, approximately 91% seen once. The sample here was PBMCs, taken in a trial of ipilimumab plus nivolumab as post-transplant consolidation. The receptor set was obtained from a male donor with multiple myeloma. CDR3s leave out the opening cysteine and the closing phenylalanine or tryptophan.

V,J,length,CDR3
TRBV9,TRBJ1-5,11,ASGPWGNQPQH
TRBV2,TRBJ2-1,12,ASRPGQVRNEQF
TRBV27,TRBJ2-3,14,ASSAGPSWHTDTQY
TRBV5-5,TRBJ1-1,11,ASSLSGVIEAF
TRBV19,TRBJ2-5,13,ASKSVTSGVETQY
TRBV10-3,TRBJ1-5,11,AISGRGTQPQH
TRBV30,TRBJ2-6,12,AWSQVSGANVLT
TRBV4-2,TRBJ1-3,12,ASSQGRGRNTIY
TRBV18,TRBJ1-1,14,ASSPQGVVGNTEAF
TRBV6-6,TRBJ2-7,13,ASSYWDRVPYEQY
TRBV7-7,TRBJ2-1,16,ASSLTVAGAGSYNEQF
TRBV27,TRBJ1-2,12,ASRKEGADYGYT
TRBV7-2,TRBJ2-7,12,ASSLEGSAYEQY
TRBV7-3,TRBJ2-1,12,ASSAAGLYNEQF
TRBV10-3,TRBJ2-7,12,AISEQGSRGEQY
TRBV6-1,TRBJ2-3,10,ASNPDGDTQY